These T cell receptor beta chains were read from a single sample in a study of beta chain features in type 1 diabetes. Using immunoSEQ multiplex PCR, the repertoire was profiled, and TCRdb retains in-frame clones only, with some absent. The profile shows 250,000 to 300,000 clones, 8% of them singletons. The sequenced sample was central memory CD4+ T cells from blood. The receptor set was obtained from a woman aged 18-29 years in good health. The CDR3 runs from the conserved cysteine through the conserved F or W. The order of the fields is CDR3 protein, CDR3 DNA, V gene, D gene, CDR3 length, clone size, J gene. The D gene is left open where the match is weak. Size values are once, few and many counts, or a class for expanded clones, and some rows have none.

cdr3_aa: CASKAAIISNQPQHF
cdr3_nt: TGTGCCAGCAAGGCAGCCATTATTAGCAATCAGCCCCAGCATTTT
v_call: TRBV27
d_call: NA
cdr3_length: 15
clone_size: NA
j_call: TRBJ1-5

cdr3_aa: CASSLGQGSPHQPQHF
cdr3_nt: TGTGCCAGCAGCTTAGGACAGGGGTCCCCCCATCAGCCCCAGCATTTT
v_call: TRBV7-9
d_call: TRBD1
cdr3_length: 16
clone_size: NA
j_call: TRBJ1-5

cdr3_aa: CASSRQTSGGNTQYF
cdr3_nt: TGTGCCAGCAGCCGTCAGACTAGCGGGGGAAATACGCAGTATTTT
v_call: TRBV28
d_call: TRBD2
cdr3_length: 15
clone_size: few
j_call: TRBJ2-3

cdr3_aa: CASSQDYTGYQETQYF
cdr3_nt: TGTGCCAGCAGCCAAGACTATACCGGCTACCAAGAGACCCAGTACTTC
v_call: TRBV5-4
d_call: NA
cdr3_length: 16
clone_size: NA
j_call: TRBJ2-5

cdr3_aa: CASGDWEDTGNTIYF
cdr3_nt: TGTGCCAGCGGCGACTGGGAGGACACAGGAAACACCATATATTTT
v_call: TRBV25-1
d_call: NA
cdr3_length: 15
clone_size: many
j_call: TRBJ1-3

cdr3_aa: CASSLRGGRGEQFF
cdr3_nt: TGTGCCAGCAGTTTGAGGGGGGGCCGCGGTGAGCAGTTCTTC
v_call: TRBV28
d_call: NA
cdr3_length: 14
clone_size: NA
j_call: TRBJ2-1

cdr3_aa: CASSPRQGRLADTQYF
cdr3_nt: TGTGCCAGCAGCCCGAGACAGGGGAGGTTGGCAGATACGCAGTATTTT
v_call: TRBV7-9
d_call: TRBD1
cdr3_length: 16
clone_size: few
j_call: TRBJ2-3

cdr3_aa: CSVPVQNIQYF
cdr3_nt: TGCAGCGTTCCTGTCCAAAACATTCAGTACTTC
v_call: TRBV29-1
d_call: NA
cdr3_length: 11
clone_size: few
j_call: TRBJ2-4

cdr3_aa: CASSVGAPTNEKLFF
cdr3_nt: TGTGCCAGCAGCGTAGGGGCACCAACTAATGAAAAACTGTTTTTT
v_call: TRBV9
d_call: NA
cdr3_length: 15
clone_size: NA
j_call: TRBJ1-4

cdr3_aa: CSAIPDAEAFF
cdr3_nt: TGCAGTGCTATCCCAGACGCTGAAGCTTTCTTT
v_call: TRBV20-1
d_call: NA
cdr3_length: 11
clone_size: NA
j_call: TRBJ1-1

cdr3_aa: CASRTTLGSEAFF
cdr3_nt: TGTGCCAGCAGAACCACACTCGGGAGTGAAGCTTTCTTT
v_call: TRBV2
d_call: NA
cdr3_length: 13
clone_size: many
j_call: TRBJ1-1

cdr3_aa: CASSLSGRGGNTIYF
cdr3_nt: TGTGCCAGCAGTTTATCGGGCAGGGGAGGAAACACCATATATTTT
v_call: TRBV27
d_call: NA
cdr3_length: 15
clone_size: few
j_call: TRBJ1-3

cdr3_aa: CASSLAGDNEQFF
cdr3_nt: TGTGCCAGCTCGCTAGCGGGGGACAATGAGCAGTTCTTC
v_call: TRBV7-2
d_call: TRBD2
cdr3_length: 13
clone_size: few
j_call: TRBJ2-1

cdr3_aa: CASSQSQPHWYF
cdr3_nt: TGCGCCAGCAGTCAATCCCAGCCGCACTGGTACTTC
v_call: TRBV23-1
d_call: NA
cdr3_length: 12
clone_size: NA
j_call: TRBJ2-5

cdr3_aa: CASSLVQGETQYF
cdr3_nt: TGTGCCAGCAGCTTAGTTCAGGGAGAGACCCAGTACTTC
v_call: TRBV7-9
d_call: NA
cdr3_length: 13
clone_size: many
j_call: TRBJ2-5

cdr3_aa: CASSQLGTEETQYF
cdr3_nt: TGTGCCAGCAGCCAATTGGGGACGGAAGAGACCCAGTACTTC
v_call: TRBV4-2
d_call: NA
cdr3_length: 14
clone_size: few
j_call: TRBJ2-5

cdr3_aa: CASSRTSGRVDTQYF
cdr3_nt: TGTGCCAGCAGTCGGACTAGCGGGAGGGTAGATACGCAGTATTTT
v_call: TRBV7-3
d_call: TRBD2
cdr3_length: 15
clone_size: few
j_call: TRBJ2-3

cdr3_aa: CASSSWTGELPAYEQYF
cdr3_nt: TGTGCCAGCAGCAGTTGGACAGGGGAATTGCCCGCCTACGAGCAGTACTTC
v_call: TRBV7-9
d_call: TRBD1
cdr3_length: 17
clone_size: few
j_call: TRBJ2-7

cdr3_aa: CASSRDRGGTDTQYF
cdr3_nt: TGTGCCAGCAGCCGGGACCGTGGGGGCACAGATACGCAGTATTTT
v_call: TRBV7-2
d_call: NA
cdr3_length: 15
clone_size: few
j_call: TRBJ2-3

cdr3_aa: CASSRDQNTGELFF
cdr3_nt: TGTGCCAGCAGTCGGGACCAAAACACCGGGGAGCTGTTTTTT
v_call: TRBV2
d_call: NA
cdr3_length: 14
clone_size: few
j_call: TRBJ2-2

cdr3_aa: CSALGRYGYTF
cdr3_nt: TGCAGTGCTCTTGGGCGCTATGGCTACACCTTC
v_call: TRBV20-1
d_call: NA
cdr3_length: 11
clone_size: few
j_call: TRBJ1-2

cdr3_aa: CASSFMWRLLSPLHF
cdr3_nt: TGTGCCAGCAGCTTTATGTGGAGGTTACTTTCACCCCTCCACTTT
v_call: TRBV11-3
d_call: NA
cdr3_length: 15
clone_size: NA
j_call: TRBJ1-6

cdr3_aa: CASSLGKGALDTEAFF
cdr3_nt: TGTGCCAGCAGCTTAGGGAAGGGGGCGCTTGACACTGAAGCTTTCTTT
v_call: TRBV7-9
d_call: TRBD1
cdr3_length: 16
clone_size: NA
j_call: TRBJ1-1

cdr3_aa: CASSARQGNQPQHF
cdr3_nt: TGTGCCAGCAGCGCTAGACAGGGAAATCAGCCCCAGCATTTT
v_call: TRBV7-2
d_call: TRBD1
cdr3_length: 14
clone_size: NA
j_call: TRBJ1-5

cdr3_aa: CASQGSGGSNTGELFF
cdr3_nt: TGCGCCAGCCAAGGTAGCGGGGGGTCGAACACCGGGGAGCTGTTTTTT
v_call: TRBV5-1
d_call: TRBD2
cdr3_length: 16
clone_size: NA
j_call: TRBJ2-2

cdr3_aa: CASSWDGTLQAFF
cdr3_nt: TGTGCCAGCAGCTGGGATGGAACACTGCAAGCTTTCTTT
v_call: TRBV7-8
d_call: NA
cdr3_length: 13
clone_size: NA
j_call: TRBJ1-1

cdr3_aa: CASRDRSWFGTQYF
cdr3_nt: TGTGCCAGCCGGGACAGGTCCTGGTTTGGGACCCAGTACTTC
v_call: TRBV14
d_call: TRBD1
cdr3_length: 14
clone_size: NA
j_call: TRBJ2-5

cdr3_aa: CASIHLAGRKIFF
cdr3_nt: TGTGCCAGCATCCACCTCGCCGGGAGAAAGATTTTCTTT
v_call: TRBV28
d_call: NA
cdr3_length: 13
clone_size: NA
j_call: TRBJ1-1